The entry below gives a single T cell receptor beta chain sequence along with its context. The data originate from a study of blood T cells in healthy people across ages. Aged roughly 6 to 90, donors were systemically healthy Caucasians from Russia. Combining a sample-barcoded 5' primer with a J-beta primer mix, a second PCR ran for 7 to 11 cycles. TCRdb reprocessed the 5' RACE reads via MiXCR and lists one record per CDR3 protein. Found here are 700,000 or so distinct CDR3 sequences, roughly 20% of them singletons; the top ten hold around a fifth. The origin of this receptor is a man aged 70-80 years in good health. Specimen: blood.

The CDR3 nucleotides are TGTGCCAGCAGTGATCCCGCCAGGAACACTGAAGCTTTCTTT. This translates into CASSDPARNTEAFF. The V and J genes are TRBV6-4 and TRBJ1-1; D gene uncertain. Between the trimmed V and J ends, which lost 3 bases and 1 base, there was a span of 9 bases. The CDR3 is 14 residues long. Germline V gene lookup returns CDR1 MRHNA and CDR2 SNTAGT.